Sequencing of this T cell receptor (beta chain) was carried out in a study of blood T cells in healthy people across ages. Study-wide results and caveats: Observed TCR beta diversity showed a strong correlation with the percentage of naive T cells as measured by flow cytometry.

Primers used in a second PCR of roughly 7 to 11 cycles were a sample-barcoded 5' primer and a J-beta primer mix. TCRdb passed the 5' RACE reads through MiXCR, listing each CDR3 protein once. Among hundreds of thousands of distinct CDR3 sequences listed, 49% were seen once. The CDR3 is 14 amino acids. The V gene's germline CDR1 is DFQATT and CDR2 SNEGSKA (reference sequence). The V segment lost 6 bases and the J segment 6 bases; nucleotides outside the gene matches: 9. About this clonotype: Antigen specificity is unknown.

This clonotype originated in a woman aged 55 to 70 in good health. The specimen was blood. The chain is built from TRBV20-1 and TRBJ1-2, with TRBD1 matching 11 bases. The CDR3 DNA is TGCAGTGCCCTAGGACAGGGGGCGCCCCATGGCTACACCTTC. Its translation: CSALGQGAPHGYTF.